A selection of T cell receptor beta chains follows, all from one sample in a study of CD4 T cells in relation to SARS-CoV-2 and coronaviruses. Sequencing was performed with immunoSEQ multiplex PCR; in TCRdb, only in-frame clones are kept and a portion is missing. Of 9,500 to 11,000 clones detected, 70% to 85% appear once; the ten largest clones hold around 17%. Their target antigens are unknown. Material: CD4+ T cells from PBMCs, cultured in vitro. Receptors originate from a human donor in good health. Each CDR3 is given with its conserved first and last residue. The D gene is left open where the match is weak. For some rows the clone size is stated as once, few or many, or as a class when expanded; others skip it.

cdr3_aa: CASRGDNEKLFF
cdr3_nt: TGTGCCAGCAGGGGGGATAATGAAAAACTGTTTTTT
j_call: TRBJ1-4
d_call: NA
v_call: TRBV28
clone_size: NA

cdr3_aa: CASSPDRGQNIQYF
cdr3_nt: TGTGCCAGCTCACCGGACAGGGGCCAAAACATTCAGTACTTC
j_call: TRBJ2-4
d_call: TRBD1
v_call: TRBV18
clone_size: NA

cdr3_aa: CASSQEPQGVISTEAFF
cdr3_nt: TGCGCCAGCAGCCAAGAACCCCAAGGGGTCATTAGCACTGAAGCTTTCTTT
j_call: TRBJ1-1
d_call: NA
v_call: TRBV4-3
clone_size: NA

cdr3_aa: CASGDYRGRAYNEQFF
cdr3_nt: TGTGCCAGCGGGGACTACAGGGGGCGCGCCTACAATGAGCAGTTCTTC
j_call: TRBJ2-1
d_call: TRBD1
v_call: TRBV11-2
clone_size: NA

cdr3_aa: CASSLYLGPLHF
cdr3_nt: TGTGCCAGCAGCTTATATCTAGGACCCCTCCACTTT
j_call: TRBJ1-6
d_call: NA
v_call: TRBV7-2
clone_size: NA

cdr3_aa: CASSLGQGALAEQFF
cdr3_nt: TGTGCCAGCAGCTTAGGCCAGGGGGCGCTCGCTGAGCAGTTCTTC
j_call: TRBJ2-1
d_call: TRBD1
v_call: TRBV7-3
clone_size: NA

cdr3_aa: CASSLFPENEQFF
cdr3_nt: TGCGCCAGCAGCTTGTTTCCGGAAAATGAGCAGTTCTTC
j_call: TRBJ2-1
d_call: NA
v_call: TRBV5-1
clone_size: NA

cdr3_aa: CASSPRGTDTQYF
cdr3_nt: TGTGCCAGCTCCCCCCGGGGCACAGATACGCAGTATTTT
j_call: TRBJ2-3
d_call: NA
v_call: TRBV18
clone_size: NA

cdr3_aa: CAWTSGPSPLHF
cdr3_nt: TGTGCCTGGACCTCCGGGCCATCACCCCTCCACTTT
j_call: TRBJ1-6
d_call: NA
v_call: TRBV30
clone_size: NA

cdr3_aa: CASSLAGQGPIGANVLTF
cdr3_nt: TGCGCCAGCAGCTTGGCAGGACAGGGTCCTATCGGGGCCAACGTCCTGACTTTC
j_call: TRBJ2-6
d_call: TRBD1
v_call: TRBV5-1
clone_size: NA

cdr3_aa: CASSVTGGFTDTQYF
cdr3_nt: TGTGCCAGCAGCGTGACTGGGGGATTCACAGATACGCAGTATTTT
j_call: TRBJ2-3
d_call: NA
v_call: TRBV9
clone_size: NA

cdr3_aa: CASKERGAGTDTQYF
cdr3_nt: TGTGCCAGCAAAGAGAGGGGTGCAGGCACAGATACGCAGTATTTT
j_call: TRBJ2-3
d_call: NA
v_call: TRBV4-2
clone_size: NA

cdr3_aa: CASSLSDLGFTGELFF
cdr3_nt: TGTGCCAGCAGCTTGTCGGACCTGGGCTTTACCGGGGAGCTGTTTTTT
j_call: TRBJ2-2
d_call: NA
v_call: TRBV5-4
clone_size: once

cdr3_aa: CASSGGLLASDNEQFF
cdr3_nt: TGCGCCAGCAGCGGTGGGCTACTAGCGAGTGACAATGAGCAGTTCTTC
j_call: TRBJ2-1
d_call: TRBD2
v_call: TRBV5-1
clone_size: NA

cdr3_aa: CASSTVLRDSLNTEAFF
cdr3_nt: TGTGCCAGCAGCACCGTACTCCGGGACAGCCTGAACACTGAAGCTTTCTTT
j_call: TRBJ1-1
d_call: TRBD1
v_call: TRBV11-2
clone_size: NA

cdr3_aa: CASSLQDGEKLFF
cdr3_nt: TGTGCCAGCAGTTTACAAGACGGTGAAAAACTGTTTTTT
j_call: TRBJ1-4
d_call: NA
v_call: TRBV28
clone_size: NA

cdr3_aa: CATSLPPGVRGTDQPQHF
cdr3_nt: TGTGCCACCAGTCTCCCCCCTGGTGTCAGGGGGACGGATCAGCCCCAGCATTTT
j_call: TRBJ1-5
d_call: TRBD1
v_call: TRBV24-1
clone_size: NA

cdr3_aa: CASRPGLDQPQHF
cdr3_nt: TGTGCCAGCAGGCCGGGTCTGGATCAGCCCCAGCATTTT
j_call: TRBJ1-5
d_call: NA
v_call: TRBV12-3/TRBV12-4
clone_size: NA

cdr3_aa: CASSENGVNQPQHF
cdr3_nt: TGTGCCAGCAGTGAAAATGGGGTAAATCAGCCCCAGCATTTT
j_call: TRBJ1-5
d_call: NA
v_call: TRBV7-9
clone_size: NA

cdr3_aa: CASSPSGGTQETQYF
cdr3_nt: TGTGCCAGCAGCCCGTCCGGTGGAACGCAAGAGACCCAGTACTTC
j_call: TRBJ2-5
d_call: NA
v_call: TRBV11-3
clone_size: medium-sized

cdr3_aa: CASSPREDQPQHF
cdr3_nt: TGTGCCAGCTCACCAAGAGAGGATCAGCCCCAGCATTTT
j_call: TRBJ1-5
d_call: NA
v_call: TRBV18
clone_size: NA

cdr3_aa: CASARTGTIYEQYF
cdr3_nt: TGTGCCAGCGCCCGGACAGGGACAATCTACGAGCAGTACTTC
j_call: TRBJ2-7
d_call: TRBD1
v_call: TRBV3-1/TRBV3-2
clone_size: NA

cdr3_aa: CASSLRSRREGTQYF
cdr3_nt: TGTGCCAGCAGCCTCCGGTCCAGGCGGGAGGGGACCCAGTACTTC
j_call: TRBJ2-5
d_call: TRBD2
v_call: TRBV9
clone_size: NA

cdr3_aa: CASSVDRQETQYF
cdr3_nt: TGTGCCAGCAGCGTGGACCGCCAAGAGACCCAGTACTTC
j_call: TRBJ2-5
d_call: NA
v_call: TRBV9
clone_size: NA

cdr3_aa: CASSLDVSTTDTQYF
cdr3_nt: TGTGCCAGCAGCTTGGACGTATCAACTACAGATACGCAGTATTTT
j_call: TRBJ2-3
d_call: NA
v_call: TRBV5-4
clone_size: NA

cdr3_aa: CASSYPSPQFF
cdr3_nt: TGTGCCAGCAGTTACCCTAGCCCGCAGTTCTTC
j_call: TRBJ2-1
d_call: NA
v_call: TRBV6-2/TRBV6-3
clone_size: NA

cdr3_aa: CASSRQGANTEAFF
cdr3_nt: TGTGCCAGCAGCCGCCAGGGGGCGAACACTGAAGCTTTCTTT
j_call: TRBJ1-1
d_call: TRBD1
v_call: TRBV5-4
clone_size: NA

cdr3_aa: CASSQGSGLWTEAFF
cdr3_nt: TGTGCCAGCAGCCAAGGATCCGGGTTATGGACTGAAGCTTTCTTT
j_call: TRBJ1-1
d_call: NA
v_call: TRBV14
clone_size: NA

cdr3_aa: CASSIGGTGGVHGYTF
cdr3_nt: TGTGCCAGCAGCATCGGGGGGACAGGGGGCGTCCATGGCTACACCTTC
j_call: TRBJ1-2
d_call: TRBD1
v_call: TRBV7-2
clone_size: NA

cdr3_aa: CASSLRGTGLNTEAFF
cdr3_nt: TGCGCCAGCAGCCTGCGCGGGACAGGACTGAACACTGAAGCTTTCTTT
j_call: TRBJ1-1
d_call: TRBD1
v_call: TRBV5-1
clone_size: NA

cdr3_aa: CSVDGGGDQETQYF
cdr3_nt: TGCAGCGTTGACGGGGGCGGAGACCAAGAGACCCAGTACTTC
j_call: TRBJ2-5
d_call: NA
v_call: TRBV29-1
clone_size: NA

cdr3_aa: CASSNRGLTYEQYF
cdr3_nt: TGTGCCAGCAGCAACCGGGGCCTCACCTACGAGCAGTACTTC
j_call: TRBJ2-7
d_call: NA
v_call: TRBV7-9
clone_size: NA

cdr3_aa: CASSLGSPGAEAFF
cdr3_nt: TGTGCCAGCAGCTTAGGGTCCCCTGGCGCTGAAGCTTTCTTT
j_call: TRBJ1-1
d_call: NA
v_call: TRBV7-2
clone_size: NA

cdr3_aa: CASSPKQGAINYGYTF
cdr3_nt: TGTGCCAGCAGTCCAAAACAGGGGGCAATTAACTATGGCTACACCTTC
j_call: TRBJ1-2
d_call: TRBD1
v_call: TRBV27
clone_size: NA

cdr3_aa: CASSRTGRGVNEQFF
cdr3_nt: TGTGCCAGCAGCAGGACAGGGCGCGGAGTCAATGAGCAGTTCTTC
j_call: TRBJ2-1
d_call: TRBD1
v_call: TRBV5-4
clone_size: NA

cdr3_aa: CASSFSINSGANVLTF
cdr3_nt: TGCGCCAGCAGCTTCTCCATAAACTCTGGGGCCAACGTCCTGACTTTC
j_call: TRBJ2-6
d_call: NA
v_call: TRBV5-1
clone_size: NA

cdr3_aa: CASSWQGGLYQETQYF
cdr3_nt: TGCGCCAGCAGCTGGCAGGGAGGGCTGTACCAAGAGACCCAGTACTTC
j_call: TRBJ2-5
d_call: TRBD2
v_call: TRBV5-1
clone_size: NA

cdr3_aa: CASRAQGAGVYEQFF
cdr3_nt: TGTGCCAGTAGGGCACAGGGGGCCGGGGTGTATGAGCAGTTCTTC
j_call: TRBJ2-1
d_call: TRBD1
v_call: TRBV19
clone_size: NA

cdr3_aa: CASSQLGFMNTEAFF
cdr3_nt: TGTGCCAGCAGCCAATTAGGTTTTATGAACACTGAAGCTTTCTTT
j_call: TRBJ1-1
d_call: NA
v_call: TRBV3-1/TRBV3-2
clone_size: NA

cdr3_aa: CASSEMSSYNSPLHF
cdr3_nt: TGTGCCAGCAGTGAAATGAGCTCCTATAATTCACCCCTCCACTTT
j_call: TRBJ1-6
d_call: NA
v_call: TRBV6-1
clone_size: NA

cdr3_aa: CASSPGTGGVYQPQHF
cdr3_nt: TGTGCCAGCAGCCCAGGGACAGGGGGCGTCTATCAGCCCCAGCATTTT
j_call: TRBJ1-5
d_call: TRBD1
v_call: TRBV7-2
clone_size: NA

cdr3_aa: CAIGTSGGPSYNEQFF
cdr3_nt: TGTGCCATAGGGACTAGCGGGGGACCCTCCTACAATGAGCAGTTCTTC
j_call: TRBJ2-1
d_call: TRBD2
v_call: TRBV10-3
clone_size: NA

cdr3_aa: CASSIGEPQHF
cdr3_nt: TGTGCCAGTAGTATAGGAGAGCCCCAGCATTTT
j_call: TRBJ1-5
d_call: NA
v_call: TRBV19
clone_size: NA

cdr3_aa: CATGLDTFSTDTQYF
cdr3_nt: TGTGCCACCGGGCTTGACACCTTTAGCACAGATACGCAGTATTTT
j_call: TRBJ2-3
d_call: NA
v_call: TRBV10-3
clone_size: NA

cdr3_aa: CASSSLSQGPGGEQYF
cdr3_nt: TGCGCCAGCAGCTCCCTCTCACAGGGACCGGGCGGCGAGCAGTACTTC
j_call: TRBJ2-7
d_call: NA
v_call: TRBV5-1
clone_size: NA

cdr3_aa: CASWTSGYYEQYF
cdr3_nt: TGTGCCAGCTGGACTAGCGGTTATTACGAGCAGTACTTC
j_call: TRBJ2-7
d_call: TRBD2
v_call: TRBV5-8
clone_size: NA